Below are 3 T cell receptor beta chains sequenced from a single sample in a study of blood T cells in healthy people across ages. With a J-beta primer mix and a sample-barcoded 5' primer, a second PCR ran about 7 to 11 cycles. TCRdb independently ran MiXCR on the 5' RACE reads; one entry per CDR3 protein. The sample holds 850,000 to 1,100,000 distinct CDR3 sequences, around two fifths seen once. Sequenced: blood. The receptors come from a man younger than 35 in good health.

The chain joins TRBV6-6 to TRBJ2-2; D might be TRBD1 or TRBD2, each matching 5 bases. V lost 4 bases and J 1 base, leaving 7 bases between the germline ends. The CDR3 extends over 14 amino acids. In germline, CDR1 is MNHNY, CDR2 SVGAGI (reference sequence). CDR3 residues: CASSWDGNTGELFF. In DNA, the CDR3 is TGTGCCAGCAGTTGGGACGGGAACACCGGGGAGCTGTTTTTT.

This clonotype has more than one count but fewer than ten. The rearrangement joins TRBV6-6 to TRBJ2-5, with a weak D call TRBD1 (5 bases). The CDR3 covers 11 residues. Germline V CDR1 and CDR2: MNHNY, SVGAGI (reference sequence). V was cut by 8 bases and J by 2 bases, with 6 bases left in between. The DNA of the CDR3 is TGTGCCAGCGGACAACAAGAGACCCAGTACTTC. Translation: CASGQQETQYF.

This clonotype was recorded a few times. This chain connects TRBV2 to TRBJ1-2; TRBD1 agrees at 8 bases. The length of the CDR3 is 14 residues. J lost 5 bases, V lost 2 bases, and 4 bases had no gene match. Germline CDR1 and CDR2: SNHLY and FYNNEI. CDR3 amino acids: CASSESQGAYGYTF. The CDR3 coding sequence is TGTGCCAGCAGTGAATCGCAGGGGGCATATGGCTACACCTTC.